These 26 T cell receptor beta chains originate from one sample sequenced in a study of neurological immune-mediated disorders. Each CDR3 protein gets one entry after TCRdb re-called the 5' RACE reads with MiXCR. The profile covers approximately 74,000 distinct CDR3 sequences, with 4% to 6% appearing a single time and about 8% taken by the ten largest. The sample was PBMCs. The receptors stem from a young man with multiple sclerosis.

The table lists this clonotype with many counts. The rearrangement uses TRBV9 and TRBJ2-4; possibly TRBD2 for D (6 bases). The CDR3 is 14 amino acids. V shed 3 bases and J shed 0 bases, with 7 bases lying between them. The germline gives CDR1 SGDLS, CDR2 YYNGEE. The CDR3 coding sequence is TGTGCCAGCAGCGGGGGACTAGCCAAAAACATTCAGTACTTC. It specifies CASSGGLAKNIQYF.

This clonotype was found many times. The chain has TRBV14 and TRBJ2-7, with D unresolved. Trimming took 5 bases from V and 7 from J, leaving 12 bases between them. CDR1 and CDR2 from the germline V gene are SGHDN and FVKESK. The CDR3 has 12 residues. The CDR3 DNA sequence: TGTGCCAGCAGCTATGTTTTTGGGGAGCAGTACTTC. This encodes CASSYVFGEQYF.

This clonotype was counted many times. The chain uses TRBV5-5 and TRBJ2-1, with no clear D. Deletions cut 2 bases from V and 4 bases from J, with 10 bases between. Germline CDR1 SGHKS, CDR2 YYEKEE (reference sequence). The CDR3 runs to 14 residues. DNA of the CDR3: TGTGCCAGCAGCTTCAGGATAGAGTACAATGAGCAGTTCTTC. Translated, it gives CASSFRIEYNEQFF.

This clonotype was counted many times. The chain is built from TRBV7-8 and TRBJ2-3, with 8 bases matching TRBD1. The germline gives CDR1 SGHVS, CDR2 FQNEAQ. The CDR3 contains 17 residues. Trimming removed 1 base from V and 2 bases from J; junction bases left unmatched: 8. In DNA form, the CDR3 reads TGTGCCAGCAGCTTAGTGGGCAGGGGGCGATCCACAGATACGCAGTATTTT. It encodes CASSLVGRGRSTDTQYF.

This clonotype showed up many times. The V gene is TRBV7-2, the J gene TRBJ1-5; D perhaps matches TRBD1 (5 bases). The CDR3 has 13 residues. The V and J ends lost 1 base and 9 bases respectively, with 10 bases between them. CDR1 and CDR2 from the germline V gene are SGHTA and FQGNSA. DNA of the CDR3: TGTGCCAGCAGCTTAGAGCAGGGTCGGCCCCAGCATTTT. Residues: CASSLEQGRPQHF. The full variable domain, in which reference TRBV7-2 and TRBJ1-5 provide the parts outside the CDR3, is GAGVSQSPSNKVTEKGKDVELRCDPISGHTALYWYRQSLGQGLEFLIYFQGNSAPDKSGLPSDRFSAERTGGSVSTLTIQRTQQEDSAVYLCASSLEQGRPQHFGDGTRLSIL.

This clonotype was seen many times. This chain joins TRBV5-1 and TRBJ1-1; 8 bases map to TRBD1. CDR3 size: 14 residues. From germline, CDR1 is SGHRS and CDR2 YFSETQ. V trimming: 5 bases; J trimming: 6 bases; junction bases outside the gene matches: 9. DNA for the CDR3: TGCGCCAGCAGGATCCAGGGGGCCGAGGCTGAAGCTTTCTTT. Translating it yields CASRIQGAEAEAFF.

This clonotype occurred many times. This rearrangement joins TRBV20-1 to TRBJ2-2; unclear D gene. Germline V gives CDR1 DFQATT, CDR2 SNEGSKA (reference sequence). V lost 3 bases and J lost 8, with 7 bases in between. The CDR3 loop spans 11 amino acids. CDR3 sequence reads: CSASSWGELFF. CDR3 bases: TGCAGTGCTAGCAGTTGGGGGGAGCTGTTTTTT.

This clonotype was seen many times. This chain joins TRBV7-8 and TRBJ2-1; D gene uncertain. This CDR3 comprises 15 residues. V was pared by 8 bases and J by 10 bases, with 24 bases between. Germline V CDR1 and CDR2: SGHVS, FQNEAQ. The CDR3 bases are TGTGCCAGCCGGATCAGTGGTAACAGCCCAGGAGAGCAGTTCTTC. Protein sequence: CASRISGNSPGEQFF.

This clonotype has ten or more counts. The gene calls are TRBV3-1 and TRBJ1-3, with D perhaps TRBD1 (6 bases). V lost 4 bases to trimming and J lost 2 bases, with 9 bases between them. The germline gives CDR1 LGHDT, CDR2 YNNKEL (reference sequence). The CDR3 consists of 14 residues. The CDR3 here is CASSRAGAGNTIYF. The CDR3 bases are TGTGCCAGCAGCCGGGCAGGGGCTGGAAACACCATATATTTT. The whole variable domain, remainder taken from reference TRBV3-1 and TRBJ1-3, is DTAVSQTPKYLVTQMGNDKSIKCEQNLGHDTMYWYKQDSKKFLKIMFSYNNKELIINETVPNRFSPKSPDKAHLNLHINSLELGDSAVYFCASSRAGAGNTIYFGEGSWLTVV.

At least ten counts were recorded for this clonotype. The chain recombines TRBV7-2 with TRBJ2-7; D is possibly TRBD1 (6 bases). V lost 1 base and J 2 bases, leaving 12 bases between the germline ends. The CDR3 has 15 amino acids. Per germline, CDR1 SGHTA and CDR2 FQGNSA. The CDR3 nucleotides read TGTGCCAGCAGCTTAGGGGCAGGGGCCACCTACGAGCAGTACTTC. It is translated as CASSLGAGATYEQYF.

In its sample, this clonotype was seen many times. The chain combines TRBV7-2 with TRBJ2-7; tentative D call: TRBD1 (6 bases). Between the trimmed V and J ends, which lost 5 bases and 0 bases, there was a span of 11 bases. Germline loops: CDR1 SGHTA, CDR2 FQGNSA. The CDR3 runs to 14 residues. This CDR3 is CASSPQTGSYEQYF. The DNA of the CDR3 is TGTGCCAGCAGCCCACAGACAGGCTCCTACGAGCAGTACTTC.

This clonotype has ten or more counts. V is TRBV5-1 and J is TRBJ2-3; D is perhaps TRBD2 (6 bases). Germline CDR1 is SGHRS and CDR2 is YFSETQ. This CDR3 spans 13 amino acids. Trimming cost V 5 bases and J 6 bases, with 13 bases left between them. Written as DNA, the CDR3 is TGCGCCAGCAGTCGGCCGGGGGAGGATACGCAGTATTTT. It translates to CASSRPGEDTQYF.

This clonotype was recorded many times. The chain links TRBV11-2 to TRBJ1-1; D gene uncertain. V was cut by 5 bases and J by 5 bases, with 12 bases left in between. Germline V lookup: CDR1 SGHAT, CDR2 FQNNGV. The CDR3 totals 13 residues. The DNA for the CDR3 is TGTGCCAGCAGCCTCGCCCGGATAACTGAAGCTTTCTTT. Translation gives CASSLARITEAFF.

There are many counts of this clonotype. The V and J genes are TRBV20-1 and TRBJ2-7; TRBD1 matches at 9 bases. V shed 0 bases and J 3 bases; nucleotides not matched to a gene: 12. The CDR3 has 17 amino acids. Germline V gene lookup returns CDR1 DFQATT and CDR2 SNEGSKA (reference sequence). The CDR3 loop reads CSARDAGTGQDLYEQYF. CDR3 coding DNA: TGCAGTGCTAGAGATGCCGGGACAGGGCAGGATCTCTACGAGCAGTACTTC.

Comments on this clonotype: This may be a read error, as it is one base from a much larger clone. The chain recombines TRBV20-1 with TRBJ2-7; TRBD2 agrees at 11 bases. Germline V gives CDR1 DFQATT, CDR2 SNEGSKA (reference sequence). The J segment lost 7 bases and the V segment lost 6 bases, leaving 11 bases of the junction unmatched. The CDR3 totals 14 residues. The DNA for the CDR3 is TGCAGTGCCCAGACTAGCGGGGAACTCGAAGAGCAGTACTTC. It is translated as CSAQTSGELEEQYF.

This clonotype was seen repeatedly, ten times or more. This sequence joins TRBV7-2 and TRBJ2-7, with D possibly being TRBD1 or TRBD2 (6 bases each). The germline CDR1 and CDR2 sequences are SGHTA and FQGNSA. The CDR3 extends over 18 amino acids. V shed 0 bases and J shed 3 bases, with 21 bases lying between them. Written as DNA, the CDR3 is TGTGCCAGCAGCTTAGCGCGGGGACAATACTCGGGGGTCTACGAGCAGTACTTC. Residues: CASSLARGQYSGVYEQYF.

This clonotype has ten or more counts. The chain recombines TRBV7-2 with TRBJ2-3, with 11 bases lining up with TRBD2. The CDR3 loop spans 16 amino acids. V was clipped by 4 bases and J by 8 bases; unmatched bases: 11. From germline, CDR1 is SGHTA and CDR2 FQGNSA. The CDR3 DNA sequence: TGTGCCAGCAGCTCACCCACTAGCGGGAGTATGGGTACGCAGTATTTT. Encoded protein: CASSSPTSGSMGTQYF. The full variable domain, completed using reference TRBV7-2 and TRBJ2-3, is GAGVSQSPSNKVTEKGKDVELRCDPISGHTALYWYRQSLGQGLEFLIYFQGNSAPDKSGLPSDRFSAERTGGSVSTLTIQRTQQEDSAVYLCASSSPTSGSMGTQYFGPGTRLTVL.

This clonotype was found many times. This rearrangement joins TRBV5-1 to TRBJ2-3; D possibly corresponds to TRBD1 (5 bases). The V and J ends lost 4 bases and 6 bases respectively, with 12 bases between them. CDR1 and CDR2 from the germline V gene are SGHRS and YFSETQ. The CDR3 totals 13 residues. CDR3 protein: CASSPREGDTQYF. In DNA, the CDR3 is TGCGCCAGCAGCCCCAGGGAAGGGGATACGCAGTATTTT.

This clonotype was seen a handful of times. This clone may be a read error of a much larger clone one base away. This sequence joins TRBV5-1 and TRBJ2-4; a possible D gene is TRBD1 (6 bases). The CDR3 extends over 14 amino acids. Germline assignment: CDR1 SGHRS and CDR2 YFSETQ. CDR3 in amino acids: CASSLAGAEKIQYF. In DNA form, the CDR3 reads TGCGCCAGCAGCTTGGCAGGGGCAGAAAAAATTCAGTACTTC. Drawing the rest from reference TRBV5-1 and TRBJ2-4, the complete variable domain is KAGVTQTPRYLIKTRGQQVTLSCSPISGHRSVSWYQQTPGQGLQFLFEYFSETQRNKGNFPGRFSGRQFSNSRSEMNVSTLELGDSALYLCASSLAGAEKIQYFGAGTRLSVL.

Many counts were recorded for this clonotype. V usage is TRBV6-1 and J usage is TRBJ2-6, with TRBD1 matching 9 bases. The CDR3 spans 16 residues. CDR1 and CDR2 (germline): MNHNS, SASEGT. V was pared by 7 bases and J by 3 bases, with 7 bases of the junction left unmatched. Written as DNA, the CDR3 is TGTGCCAGCAAACTGGACAGGGGATTTGGGGCCAACGTCCTGACTTTC. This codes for CASKLDRGFGANVLTF.

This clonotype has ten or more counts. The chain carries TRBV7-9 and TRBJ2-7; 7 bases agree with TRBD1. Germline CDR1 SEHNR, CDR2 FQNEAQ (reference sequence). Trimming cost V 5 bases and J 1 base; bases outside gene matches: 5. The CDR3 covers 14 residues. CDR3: CASSITGVSYEQYF. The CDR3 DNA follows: TGTGCCAGCAGCATAACAGGGGTTTCCTACGAGCAGTACTTC.

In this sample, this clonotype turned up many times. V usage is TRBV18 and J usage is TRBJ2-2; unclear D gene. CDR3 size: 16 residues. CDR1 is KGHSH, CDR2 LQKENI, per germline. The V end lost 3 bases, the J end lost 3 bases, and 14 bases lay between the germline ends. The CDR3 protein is CASSPILRMDTGELFF. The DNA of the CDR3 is TGTGCCAGCTCACCTATATTGAGGATGGACACCGGGGAGCTGTTTTTT.

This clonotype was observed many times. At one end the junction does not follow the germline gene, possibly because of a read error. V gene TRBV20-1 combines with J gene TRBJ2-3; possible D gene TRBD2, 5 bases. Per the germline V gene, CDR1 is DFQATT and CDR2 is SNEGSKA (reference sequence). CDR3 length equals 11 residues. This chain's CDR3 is CSEYTGGSWHF. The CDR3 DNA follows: TGCAGTGAATACACCGGCGGGTCGTGGCATTTT.

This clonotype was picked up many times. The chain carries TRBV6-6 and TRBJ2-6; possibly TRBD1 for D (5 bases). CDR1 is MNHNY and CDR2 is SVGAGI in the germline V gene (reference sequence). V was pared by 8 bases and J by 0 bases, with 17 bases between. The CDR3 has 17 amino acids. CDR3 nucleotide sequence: TGTGCCAGCCGACCTCAGGGTGTTTCCTCTGGGGCCAACGTCCTGACTTTC. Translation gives CASRPQGVSSGANVLTF.

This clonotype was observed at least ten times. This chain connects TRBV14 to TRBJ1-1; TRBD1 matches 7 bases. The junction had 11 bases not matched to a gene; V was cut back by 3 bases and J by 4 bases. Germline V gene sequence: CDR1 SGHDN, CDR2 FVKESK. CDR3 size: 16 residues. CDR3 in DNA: TGTGCCAGCAGCCAGATATACAGGGGTAAGAGCACTGAAGCTTTCTTT. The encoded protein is CASSQIYRGKSTEAFF.

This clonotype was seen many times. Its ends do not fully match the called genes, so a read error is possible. CDR3 sequence: CASGTENSPLNF. CDR3 bases: TGCGCCAGCGGGACAGAGAATTCACCCCTCAACTTT. The chain combines TRBV5-1 with TRBJ1-6; 7 nucleotides agree with TRBD1. The V gene's germline CDR1 is SGHRS and CDR2 YFSETQ. The CDR3 spans 12 residues. The whole variable domain, remainder taken from reference TRBV5-1 and TRBJ1-6, is KAGVTQTPRYLIKTRGQQVTLSCSPISGHRSVSWYQQTPGQGLQFLFEYFSETQRNKGNFPGRFSGRQFSNSRSEMNVSTLELGDSALYLCASGTENSPLNFGNGTRLTVT.